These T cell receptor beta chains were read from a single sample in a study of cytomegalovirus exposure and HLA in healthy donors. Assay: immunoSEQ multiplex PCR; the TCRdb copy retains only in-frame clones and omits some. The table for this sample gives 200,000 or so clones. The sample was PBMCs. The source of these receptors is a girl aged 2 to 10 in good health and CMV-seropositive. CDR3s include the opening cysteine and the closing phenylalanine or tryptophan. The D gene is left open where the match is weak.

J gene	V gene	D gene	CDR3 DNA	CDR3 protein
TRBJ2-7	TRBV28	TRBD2	TGTGCCAGCACCGGGACTAGCTCTCCCTACGAGCAGTACTTC	CASTGTSSPYEQYF
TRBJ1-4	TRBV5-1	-	TGCGCCAGCAGCTTGGGCGGCACGAATACTGAAAAACTGTTTTTT	CASSLGGTNTEKLFF
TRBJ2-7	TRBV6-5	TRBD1	TGTGCCAGCAGTTACACACCGGGACAGACCTACGAGCAGTACTTC	CASSYTPGQTYEQYF
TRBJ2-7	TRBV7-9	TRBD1	TGTGCCAGCAGCCCTGGACAGGGGGCCTACTACGAGCAGTACTTC	CASSPGQGAYYEQYF
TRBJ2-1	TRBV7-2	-	TGTGCCAGCAGCCTAACTGGTGGCGGAGGTTCCCACAATGAGCAGTTCTTC	CASSLTGGGGSHNEQFF
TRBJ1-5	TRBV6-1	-	TGTGCCAGCAGTGAGGCGCCAGGGCACTATAGCAATCAGCCCCAGCATTTT	CASSEAPGHYSNQPQHF
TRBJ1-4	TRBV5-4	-	TGTGCCAGCAGCCTAGGAGGGACCGATGAAAAACTGTTTTTT	CASSLGGTDEKLFF
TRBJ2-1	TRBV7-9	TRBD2	TGTGCCAGCAGCTCACCGGGACTAGCGGCCTACAATGAGCAGTTCTTC	CASSSPGLAAYNEQFF
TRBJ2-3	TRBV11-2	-	TGTGCCAGCAGCTTAGAAACTAGCAACACAGCAGATACGCAGTATTTT	CASSLETSNTADTQYF
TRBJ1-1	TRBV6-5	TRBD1	TGTGCCAGCAGTTACTTTGGACAGGGCACTGAAGCTTTCTTT	CASSYFGQGTEAFF
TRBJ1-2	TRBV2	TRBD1	TGTGCCAGCAGTCCTCGGGACAGGGACCCCTATGGCTACACCTTC	CASSPRDRDPYGYTF
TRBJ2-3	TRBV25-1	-	TGTGCCAGCAGTGAATGGGGAGGTACGGAAAGCACAGATACGCAGTATTTT	CASSEWGGTESTDTQYF
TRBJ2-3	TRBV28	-	TGTGCCAGCAGTCCCCCCGCGGTAGCGGATAGCACAGATACGCAGTATTTT	CASSPPAVADSTDTQYF
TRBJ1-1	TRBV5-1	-	TGCGCCAGCAGCTTGGCGGGGGTGGCGAGGGCAAACACTGAAGCTTTCTTT	CASSLAGVARANTEAFF
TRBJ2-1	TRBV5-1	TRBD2	TGCGCCAGCAGCCCTGGACTAGCGGACTACAATGAGCAGTTCTTC	CASSPGLADYNEQFF
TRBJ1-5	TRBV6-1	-	TGTGCCAGCAGTGATGAGGTGGAGCAGCCCCAGCATTTT	CASSDEVEQPQHF
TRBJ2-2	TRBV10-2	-	TGCGCCAGCAGGATCCCGGGACACCCCACCGGGGAGCTGTTTTTT	CASRIPGHPTGELFF
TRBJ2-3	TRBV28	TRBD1	TGTGCCAGCAGTCCAGGGGGCGCGACAGATACGCAGTATTTT	CASSPGGATDTQYF
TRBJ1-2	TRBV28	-	TGTGCCAGCAGTTTATCTGGGGCCAATGGCTACACCTTC	CASSLSGANGYTF
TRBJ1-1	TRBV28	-	TGTGCCAGCAGTTTTGAACGGGGGTTGAACACTGAAGCTTTCTTT	CASSFERGLNTEAFF
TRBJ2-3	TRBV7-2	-	TGTGCCAGCAGCGCCCGGGAGCTTGGGTTTGGTACGCAGTATTTT	CASSARELGFGTQYF
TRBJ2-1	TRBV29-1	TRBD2	TGCAGCGTTGAGGGAGGACTAGCAAACTACAATGAGCAGTTCTTC	CSVEGGLANYNEQFF
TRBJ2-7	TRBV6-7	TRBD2	TGTGCCAGCAGATTCGCGACCGGGACTAGCGGGAGGTTCCACGAGCAGTACTTC	CASRFATGTSGRFHEQYF
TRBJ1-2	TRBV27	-	TGTGCCAGCAGTTTACTGGGGGCCAACTATGGCTACGCCTTC	CASSLLGANYGYAF
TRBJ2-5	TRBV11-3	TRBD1	TGTGCCAGCAGCTCCGGGACAGGGGAGCAAGAGACCCAGTACTTC	CASSSGTGEQETQYF
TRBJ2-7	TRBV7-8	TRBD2	TGTGCCAGCAGCTTAGTAGCTAGCGGGTACTACGAGCAGTACTTC	CASSLVASGYYEQYF
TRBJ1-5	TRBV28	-	TGTGCCAGCACGCCAAGCAGGGTAGGCAATCAGCCCCAGCATTTT	CASTPSRVGNQPQHF
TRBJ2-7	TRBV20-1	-	TGCAGTGCCGATAGGGGCTACGAGCAGTACTTC	CSADRGYEQYF
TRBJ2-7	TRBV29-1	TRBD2	TGCAGCGTTGATCGGGGGGGGAGGGTCGACGAGCAGTACTTC	CSVDRGGRVDEQYF
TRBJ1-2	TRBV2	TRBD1	TGTGCCAGCAGCGCCCACAGGGGTGACGGCTACACCTTC	CASSAHRGDGYTF
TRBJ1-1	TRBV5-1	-	TGCGCCAGCCACCGGACAGTGAACACTGAAGCTTTCTTT	CASHRTVNTEAFF
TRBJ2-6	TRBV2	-	TGTGCCAGCGGCTGGGCATTCTCTGGGGCCAACGTCCTGACTTTC	CASGWAFSGANVLTF